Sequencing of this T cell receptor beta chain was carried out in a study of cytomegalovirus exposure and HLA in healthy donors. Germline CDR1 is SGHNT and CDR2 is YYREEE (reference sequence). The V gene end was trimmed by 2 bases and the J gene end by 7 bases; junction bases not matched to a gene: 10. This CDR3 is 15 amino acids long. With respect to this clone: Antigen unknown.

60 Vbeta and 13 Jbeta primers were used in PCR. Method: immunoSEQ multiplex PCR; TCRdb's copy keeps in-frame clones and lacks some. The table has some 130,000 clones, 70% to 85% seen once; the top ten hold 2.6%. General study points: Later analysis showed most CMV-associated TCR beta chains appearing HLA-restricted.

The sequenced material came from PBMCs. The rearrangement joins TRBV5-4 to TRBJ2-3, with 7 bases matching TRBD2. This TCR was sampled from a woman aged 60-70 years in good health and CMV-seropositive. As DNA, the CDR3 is TGTGCCAGCAGCTTCCCCGGGGGGTCCGGAAATACGCAGTATTTT. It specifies CASSFPGGSGNTQYF.